This entry features one TCR beta chain sequence. The sample belongs to a study of immune evolution from preneoplasia to lung adenocarcinoma. Germline CDR1 SGHNT, CDR2 YYREEE (reference sequence). The length of the CDR3 is 13 residues. Trimming removed 0 bases at V and 7 bases at J, with 11 bases between. Only in-frame clones appear in the TCRdb table, and some are missing; sequencing was by immunoSEQ multiplex PCR. The table lists 6,500 to 7,500 clones, 79% of them singletons. The rearrangement uses TRBV5-4 and TRBJ2-7, with D uncertain. Sequencing was carried out using FFPE minimally invasive lung adenocarcinoma tissue. The receptor was derived from a person aged 65 to 85 with lung adenocarcinoma. CDR3 coding DNA: TGTGCCAGCAGCTTGGATATGGATTTGGAGCAGTACTTC. Translated, it gives CASSLDMDLEQYF.